Given below is one TCR beta chain in context. These data come from a study of PD-1 blockade in mismatch repair-deficient tumors. The TCR-sequenced patients were a few responders to pembrolizumab. Profiling relied on immunoSEQ multiplex PCR, and the TCRdb table lists in-frame clones only, not all of them. The sample consists of under 75,000 clones, 88% of them appearing once. This TCR came from an adult with mismatch repair-deficient cancer. Specimen: peripheral blood, collected 52 weeks after starting pembrolizumab.

CDR3 DNA: TGTGCCAGCAGCTTCGTCGATGTTGGGTCCTCTGAAGCTTTCTTT. Amino acid sequence: CASSFVDVGSSEAFF. V and J are TRBV7-2 and TRBJ1-1; D not resolved. The CDR3 runs 15 residues. CDR1 and CDR2 from the germline V gene are SGHTA and FQGNSA. V was clipped by 3 bases and J by 6 bases, with 17 bases between them.